Following are 9 T cell receptor beta chains from one sample sequenced in a study of cytomegalovirus exposure and HLA in healthy donors. 60 Vbeta and 13 Jbeta primers were used in PCR. The method was immunoSEQ multiplex PCR; TCRdb's version includes in-frame clones alone and lacks a portion of them. The table shows 130,000 or so clones, with over 8% occurring only once. The sequencing sample was made of PBMCs. Receptors originate from a man aged 40-50 years in good health and CMV-seronegative.

V and J are TRBV6-1 and TRBJ1-6; D might be TRBD1 (5 bases). Germline V gene data show CDR1 as MNHNS and CDR2 as SASEGT. The CDR3 totals 16 residues. Trimming removed 1 base at V and 9 bases at J, with 16 bases between. The CDR3 loop is CASSEVLGGAVSPLHF. The CDR3 DNA reads as TGTGCCAGCAGTGAAGTTCTAGGAGGGGCGGTTTCACCCCTCCACTTT.

The chain's CDR3 is CASSATSYEQYF. CDR3 sequence (DNA): TGTGCCAGCAGCGCCACTAGCTACGAGCAGTACTTC. The chain employs TRBV7-8 and TRBJ2-7; D possibly corresponds to TRBD2 (5 bases). V was pared by 5 bases and J by 3 bases, with 8 bases between. The CDR3 consists of 12 residues. Germline V gene sequence: CDR1 SGHVS, CDR2 FQNEAQ. The full variable domain, with the rest looked up from reference TRBV7-8 and TRBJ2-7, is GAGVSQSPRYKVAKRGQDVALRCDPISGHVSLFWYQQALGQGPEFLTYFQNEAQLDKSGLPSDRFFAERPEGSVSTLKIQRTQQEDSAVYLCASSATSYEQYFGPGTRLTVT.

The gene calls are TRBV29-1 and TRBJ2-1; no firm D call. The CDR3 is made up of 12 amino acids. The germline CDR1 and CDR2 sequences are SQVTM and ANQGSEA. Between the trimmed V and J ends, which lost 1 base and 8 bases, there was a span of 9 bases. The CDR3 is CSVEVLGYEQFF. The CDR3, as DNA: TGCAGCGTTGAAGTCCTAGGATATGAGCAGTTCTTC.

This chain connects TRBV15 to TRBJ2-2; a possible D gene is TRBD2 (6 bases). This CDR3 has 14 amino acids. V lost 10 bases and J lost 5, with 17 bases in between. Per the germline V gene, CDR1 is LNHNV and CDR2 is YYDKDF (reference sequence). The CDR3 DNA reads as TGTGCCAACAGAAGAGATCGGGAGACCGGGGAGCTGTTTTTT. Its protein is CANRRDRETGELFF.

This rearrangement joins TRBV5-6 to TRBJ2-7, with a weak D call TRBD1 (6 bases). CDR3 length: 14 amino acids. Germline CDR1 and CDR2: SGHDT and YYEEEE. Trimming took off 4 bases at V and 1 base at J, with 12 bases between the two ends. CDR3 loop: CASSDGTPSYEQYF. The CDR3 DNA follows: TGTGCCAGCAGCGACGGGACACCATCCTACGAGCAGTACTTC.

The chain uses TRBV4-1 and TRBJ2-5, with D possibly being TRBD2 (5 bases). The DNA end is a closer match to TRBJ2-7, so the J assignment may be wrong. The length of the CDR3 is 15 residues. Germline V CDR1 and CDR2: MGHRA, YSYEKL. For the CDR3, the DNA is TGCGCCAGCAGCCAAGATAGGCCGAGGGCCTACGAGCAGTACTTC. Translated: CASSQDRPRAYEQYF.

This clone has at least ten counts. V usage is TRBV5-6 and J usage is TRBJ2-7; perhaps TRBD2 as D (6 bases). The CDR3 spans 18 residues. Looked up from germline, CDR1 is SGHDT and CDR2 is YYEEEE. V shed 4 bases and J shed 7 bases, with 30 bases lying between them. The CDR3 DNA sequence: TGTGCCAGCAGCACGACCCCCCCACGCCCGGCCGGGGGAAGGGAGCAGTACTTC. It is translated as CASSTTPPRPAGGREQYF.

This clone has a handful of counts. The rearrangement links TRBV7-9 to TRBJ2-1; 15 nucleotides agree with TRBD2. The V segment lost 3 bases and the J segment 7 bases; nucleotides outside the gene matches: 4. CDR1 and CDR2 from the germline V gene are SEHNR and FQNEAQ (reference sequence). This CDR3 has 16 residues. The CDR3 here is CASSFGGLAGGNEQFF. CDR3 DNA: TGTGCCAGCAGCTTTGGGGGACTAGCGGGGGGTAATGAGCAGTTCTTC.

The rearrangement joins TRBV6-5 to TRBJ2-1; 8 bases line up with TRBD2. In germline, CDR1 is MNHEY, CDR2 SVGAGI. The CDR3 extends over 15 amino acids. Trimming removed 5 bases from V and 2 bases from J; junction bases left unmatched: 5. CDR3 coding DNA: TGTGCCAGCAGTGCGAGCGGGGGACCCTACAATGAGCAGTTCTTC. Its protein is CASSASGGPYNEQFF.